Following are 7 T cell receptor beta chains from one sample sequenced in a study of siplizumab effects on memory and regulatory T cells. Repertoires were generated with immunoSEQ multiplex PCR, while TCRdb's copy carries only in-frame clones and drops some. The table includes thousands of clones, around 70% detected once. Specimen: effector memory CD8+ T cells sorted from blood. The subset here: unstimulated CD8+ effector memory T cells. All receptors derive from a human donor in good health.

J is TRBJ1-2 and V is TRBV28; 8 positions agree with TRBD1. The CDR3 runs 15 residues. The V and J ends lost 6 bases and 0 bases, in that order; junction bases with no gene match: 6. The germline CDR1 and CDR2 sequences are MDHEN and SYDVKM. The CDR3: CASRRTGRANYGYTF. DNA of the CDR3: TGTGCCAGCAGGCGGACAGGGCGAGCTAACTATGGCTACACCTTC.

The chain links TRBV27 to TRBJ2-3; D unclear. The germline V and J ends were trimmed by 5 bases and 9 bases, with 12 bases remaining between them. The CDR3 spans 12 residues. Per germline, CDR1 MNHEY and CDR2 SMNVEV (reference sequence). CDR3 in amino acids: CASSSEPHTQYF. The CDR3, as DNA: TGTGCCAGCAGTAGTGAACCACACACGCAGTATTTT.

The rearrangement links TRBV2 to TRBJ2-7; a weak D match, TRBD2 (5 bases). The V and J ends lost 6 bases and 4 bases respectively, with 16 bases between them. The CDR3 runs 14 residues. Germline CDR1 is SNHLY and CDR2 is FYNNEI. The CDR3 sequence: CASSATSSRYEQYF. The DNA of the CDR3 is TGTGCCAGCAGCGCCACTAGTAGTAGATACGAGCAGTACTTC.

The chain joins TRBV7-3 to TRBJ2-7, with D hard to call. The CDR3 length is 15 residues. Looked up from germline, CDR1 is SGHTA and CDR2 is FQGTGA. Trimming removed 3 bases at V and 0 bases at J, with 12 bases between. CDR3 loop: CASSLGLGNSYEQYF. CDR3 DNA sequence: TGTGCCAGCAGCTTGGGTCTGGGGAACTCCTACGAGCAGTACTTC. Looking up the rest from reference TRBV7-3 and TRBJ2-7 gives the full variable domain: GAGVSQTPSNKVTEKGKYVELRCDPISGHTALYWYRQSLGQGPEFLIYFQGTGAADDSGLPNDRFFAVRPEGSVSTLKIQRTERGDSAVYLCASSLGLGNSYEQYFGPGTRLTVT.

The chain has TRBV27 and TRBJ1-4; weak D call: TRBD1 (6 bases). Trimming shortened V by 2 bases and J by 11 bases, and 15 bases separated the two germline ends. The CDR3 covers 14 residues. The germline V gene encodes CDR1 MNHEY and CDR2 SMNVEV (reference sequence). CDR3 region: CASSLSTGLEKLFF. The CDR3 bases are TGTGCCAGCAGTTTAAGCACAGGGCTCGAGAAACTGTTTTTT.

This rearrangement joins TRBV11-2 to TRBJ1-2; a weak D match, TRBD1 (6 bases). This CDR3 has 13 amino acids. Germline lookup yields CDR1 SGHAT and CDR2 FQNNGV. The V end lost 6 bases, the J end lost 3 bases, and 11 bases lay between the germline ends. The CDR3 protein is CASRYRDDYGYTF. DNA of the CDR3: TGTGCCAGCAGATACAGGGACGACTATGGCTACACCTTC.

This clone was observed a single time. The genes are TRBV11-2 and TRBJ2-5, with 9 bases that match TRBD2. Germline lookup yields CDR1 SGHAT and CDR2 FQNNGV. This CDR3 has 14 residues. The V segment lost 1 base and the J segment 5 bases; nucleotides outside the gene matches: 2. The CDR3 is CASSLGGGGETQYF. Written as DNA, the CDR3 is TGTGCCAGCAGCTTAGGCGGGGGGGGTGAGACCCAGTACTTC.